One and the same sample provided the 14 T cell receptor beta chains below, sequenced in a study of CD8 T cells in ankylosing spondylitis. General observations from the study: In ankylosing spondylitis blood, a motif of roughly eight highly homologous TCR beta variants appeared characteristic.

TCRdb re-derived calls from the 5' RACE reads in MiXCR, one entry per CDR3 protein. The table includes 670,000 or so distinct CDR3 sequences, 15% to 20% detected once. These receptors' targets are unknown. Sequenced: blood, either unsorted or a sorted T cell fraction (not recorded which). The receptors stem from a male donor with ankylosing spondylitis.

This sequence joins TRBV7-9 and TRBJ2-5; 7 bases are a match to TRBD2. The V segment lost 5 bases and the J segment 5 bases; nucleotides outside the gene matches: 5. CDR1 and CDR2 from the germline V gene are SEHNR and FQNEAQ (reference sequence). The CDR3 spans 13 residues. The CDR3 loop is CASSPPAGETQYF. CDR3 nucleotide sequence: TGTGCCAGCAGCCCGCCAGCGGGGGAGACCCAGTACTTC.

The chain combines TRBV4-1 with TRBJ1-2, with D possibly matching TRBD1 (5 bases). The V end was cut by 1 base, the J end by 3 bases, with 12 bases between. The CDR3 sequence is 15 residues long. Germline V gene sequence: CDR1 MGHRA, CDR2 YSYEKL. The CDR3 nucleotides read TGCGCCAGCAGCCAAGTGTATGGGGCGGACTATGGCTACACCTTC. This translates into CASSQVYGADYGYTF.

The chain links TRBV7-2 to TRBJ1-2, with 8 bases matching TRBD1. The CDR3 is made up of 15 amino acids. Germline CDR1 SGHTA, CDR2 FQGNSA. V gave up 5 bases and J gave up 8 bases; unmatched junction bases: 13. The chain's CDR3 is CASSHRDRPWKGYTF. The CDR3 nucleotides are TGTGCCAGCAGCCACAGGGACAGGCCTTGGAAGGGCTACACCTTC.

The CDR3 reads CASSHRGLEYEQYF. CDR3 sequence (DNA): TGTGCCAGCAGTCACAGGGGGCTCGAGTACGAGCAGTACTTC. V gene TRBV12-3 or TRBV12-4 combines with J gene TRBJ2-7, with TRBD1 matching over 9 bases. V gave up 5 bases and J gave up 4 bases; unmatched junction bases: 6. The CDR3 loop spans 14 amino acids.

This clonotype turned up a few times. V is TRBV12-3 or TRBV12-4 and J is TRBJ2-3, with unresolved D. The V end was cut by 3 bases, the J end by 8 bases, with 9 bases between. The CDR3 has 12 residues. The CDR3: CASSFQLGTQYF. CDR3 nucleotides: TGTGCCAGCAGTTTTCAGTTAGGTACGCAGTATTTT.

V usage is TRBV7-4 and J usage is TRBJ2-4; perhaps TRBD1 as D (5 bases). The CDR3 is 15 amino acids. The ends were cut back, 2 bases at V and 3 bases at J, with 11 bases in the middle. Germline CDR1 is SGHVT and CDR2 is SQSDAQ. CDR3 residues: CASSLRGRGKNIQYF. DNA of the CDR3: TGTGCCAGCAGCTTAAGGGGAAGAGGCAAAAACATTCAGTACTTC.

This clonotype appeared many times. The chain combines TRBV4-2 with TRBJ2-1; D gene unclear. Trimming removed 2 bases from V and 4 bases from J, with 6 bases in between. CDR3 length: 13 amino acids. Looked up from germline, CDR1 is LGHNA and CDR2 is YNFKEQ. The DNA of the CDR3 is TGTGCCAGCAGCCAAACCGTATACAATGAGCAGTTCTTC. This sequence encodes CASSQTVYNEQFF.

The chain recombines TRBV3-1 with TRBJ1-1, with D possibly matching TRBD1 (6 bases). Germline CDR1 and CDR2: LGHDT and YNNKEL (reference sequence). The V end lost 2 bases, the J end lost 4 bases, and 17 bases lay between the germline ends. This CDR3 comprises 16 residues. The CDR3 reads CASSQSFPAGVTEAFF. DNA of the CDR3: TGTGCCAGCAGCCAAAGTTTCCCGGCAGGGGTCACTGAAGCTTTCTTT.

This chain's CDR3 is CASSLVVIRDTDTQYF. Written as DNA, the CDR3 is TGCGCCAGCAGCTTGGTTGTTATACGAGACACAGATACGCAGTATTTT. This chain links TRBV5-1 with TRBJ2-3, with unresolved D. The CDR3 is made up of 16 amino acids. CDR1 is SGHRS, CDR2 YFSETQ, per germline. The V end was cut by 0 bases, the J end by 2 bases, with 13 bases between.

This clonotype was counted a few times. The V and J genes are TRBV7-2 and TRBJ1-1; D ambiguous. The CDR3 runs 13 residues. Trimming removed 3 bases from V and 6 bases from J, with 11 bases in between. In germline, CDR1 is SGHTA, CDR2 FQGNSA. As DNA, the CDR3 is TGTGCCAGCAGCTTTCCCCCAGTGGCTGAAGCTTTCTTT. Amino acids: CASSFPPVAEAFF.

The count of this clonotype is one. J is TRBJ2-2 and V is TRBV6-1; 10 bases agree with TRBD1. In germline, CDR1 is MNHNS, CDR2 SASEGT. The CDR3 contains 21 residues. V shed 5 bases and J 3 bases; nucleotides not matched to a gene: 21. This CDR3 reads CASSKPDRGLLSSFDTGELFF. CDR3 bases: TGTGCCAGCAGTAAACCCGACAGGGGGCTCTTGAGTTCCTTTGACACCGGGGAGCTGTTTTTT.

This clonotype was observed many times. CDR3: CASSYSGRAEKLFF. CDR3 nucleotides: TGTGCCAGCAGTTACTCGGGGAGGGCAGAAAAACTGTTTTTT. The V call is TRBV6-5, the J call TRBJ1-4, with unresolved D. This CDR3 region has 14 residues. Trimming took off 0 bases at V and 8 bases at J, with 10 bases between the two ends. CDR1 MNHEY and CDR2 SVGAGI come from the germline V gene.

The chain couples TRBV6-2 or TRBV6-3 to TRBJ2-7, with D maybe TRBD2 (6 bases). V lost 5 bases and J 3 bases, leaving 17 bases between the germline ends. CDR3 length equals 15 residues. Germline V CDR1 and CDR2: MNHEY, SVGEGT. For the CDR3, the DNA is TGTGCCAGCAGTCCCCCTCTGGCGGGATACTACGAGCAGTACTTC. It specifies CASSPPLAGYYEQYF.

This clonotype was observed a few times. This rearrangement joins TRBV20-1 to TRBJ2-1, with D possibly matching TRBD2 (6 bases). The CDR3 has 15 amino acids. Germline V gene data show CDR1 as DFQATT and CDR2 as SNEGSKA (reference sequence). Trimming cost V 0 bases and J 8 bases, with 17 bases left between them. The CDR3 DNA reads TGCAGTGCTAGAGATGGGGGGAAGGGCGGGGATGAGCAGTTCTTC. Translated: CSARDGGKGGDEQFF.